Shown below are 32 T cell receptor beta chains from a single sample sequenced in a study of shared clonotypes between healthy human individuals. Naive CD8 cells were CD45RO-negative, positively selected for CCR7, excluding terminally differentiated effector memory CD45RA+ cells. Measured with immunoSEQ multiplex PCR; TCRdb has only the in-frame clones, and not every one. The table includes hundreds of thousands of clones, 85% to 95% detected once. Sequenced material: naive CD8+ T cells sorted from blood. These receptors were taken from a woman aged 25 to 39 in good health.

CDR3 protein: CASSWGPPRTKGYNEQFF. The CDR3 DNA reads as TGTGCCAGCAGTTGGGGCCCTCCACGGACCAAGGGCTACAATGAGCAGTTCTTC. The rearrangement joins TRBV27 to TRBJ2-1, with D possibly being TRBD1 (5 bases). V was cut by 4 bases and J by 3 bases, with 22 bases left in between. Germline lookup yields CDR1 MNHEY and CDR2 SMNVEV (reference sequence). The CDR3 is 18 amino acids.

This clone was picked up a small number of times. This CDR3 is also generated by other DNA sequences in the sample. The chain is built from TRBV28 and TRBJ1-2; D not resolved. CDR3 length equals 12 residues. Germline CDR1 is MDHEN and CDR2 is SYDVKM. Trimming stripped 7 bases from V and 4 bases from J, with 10 bases between. The chain's CDR3 is CASTGEGYGYTF. The CDR3 DNA sequence: TGTGCCAGCACCGGGGAAGGCTATGGCTACACCTTC.

Of note for this clone: In the same sample, other DNA sequences code for this CDR3. The chain links TRBV4-1 to TRBJ2-5, with D maybe TRBD2 (5 bases). From germline, CDR1 is MGHRA and CDR2 YSYEKL. The CDR3 covers 13 residues. V was pared by 0 bases and J by 3 bases, with 5 bases between. CDR3 region: CASSQDGEETQYF. Here the CDR3 DNA reads TGCGCCAGCAGCCAAGACGGGGAAGAGACCCAGTACTTC.

Only one count was recorded for this clone. J is TRBJ1-1 and V is TRBV19, with a possible D match to TRBD1 (6 bases). CDR1 is LNHDA, CDR2 SQIVND, per germline (reference sequence). The CDR3 is made up of 18 amino acids. V lost 8 bases and J 0 bases, leaving 25 bases between the germline ends. The CDR3 region has the DNA TGTGCCAGTCACGATCTGGGTCCCGGGACAACTATGAACACTGAAGCTTTCTTT. Its translation: CASHDLGPGTTMNTEAFF.

This chain uses TRBV10-3 with TRBJ2-1; 8 bases agree with TRBD2. Germline trimming cut 4 bases from V and 5 bases from J; bases unmatched to any gene: 16. The CDR3 runs 18 residues. Germline V gene data show CDR1 as ENHRY and CDR2 as SYGVKD. CDR3 residues: CAISGFPESGSNNNEQFF. The CDR3 bases are TGTGCCATCAGTGGCTTCCCTGAGAGCGGGAGTAACAACAATGAGCAGTTCTTC.

The chain links TRBV6-1 to TRBJ1-1, with D perhaps matching TRBD1 (5 bases). V lost 0 bases, J lost 4 bases, and 9 bases lay in between. Germline assignment: CDR1 MNHNS and CDR2 SASEGT. The CDR3 sequence is 14 residues long. The CDR3 sequence is CASSEARRATEAFF. The DNA for the CDR3 is TGTGCCAGCAGTGAAGCACGCAGGGCCACTGAAGCTTTCTTT.

This rearrangement joins TRBV28 to TRBJ1-2; D unresolved. This CDR3 comprises 14 residues. Germline loops: CDR1 MDHEN, CDR2 SYDVKM. The V end was cut by 3 bases, the J end by 6 bases, with 14 bases between. DNA for the CDR3: TGTGCCAGCAGTTTTCGGGGAGTAACAGATGGCTACACCTTC. This translates into CASSFRGVTDGYTF.

A single count supports this clone. The chain links TRBV4-1 to TRBJ2-3; 7 positions agree with TRBD2. The CDR3 is 17 residues long. J lost 0 bases, V lost 0 bases, and 6 bases had no gene match. Germline V gives CDR1 MGHRA, CDR2 YSYEKL. CDR3 residues: CASSQDHTGGSTDTQYF. In DNA form, the CDR3 reads TGCGCCAGCAGCCAAGATCACACGGGAGGAAGCACAGATACGCAGTATTTT.

This chain uses TRBV11-2 with TRBJ2-1; TRBD2 matches at 8 bases. The CDR3 covers 13 residues. Germline V gene lookup returns CDR1 SGHAT and CDR2 FQNNGV. V lost 8 bases and J lost 10; bases outside the gene matches: 10. CDR3 protein: CASGLSGRREQFF. The CDR3 nucleotides read TGTGCCAGCGGATTGAGCGGGAGACGGGAGCAGTTCTTC.

To note about this clone: At one end the junction does not follow the germline gene, possibly because of a read error. This chain links TRBV27 with TRBJ2-7, with no clear D. The CDR3 is made up of 13 amino acids. Germline CDR1 reads MNHEY; CDR2 reads SMNVEV (reference sequence). The CDR3 protein is CASSISGPYEQYF. The CDR3 nucleotides are TGTGCCAGCAGTATATCCGGTCCCTACGAGCAGTACTTC.

Written as DNA, the CDR3 is TGTGCCAGCAGCTTAGCCAAGAATGAGCAGTTCTTC. The encoded protein is CASSLAKNEQFF. The V call is TRBV11-2, the J call TRBJ2-1; D unclear. V gave up 1 base and J gave up 7 bases, with 5 bases separating them. The germline CDR1 and CDR2 sequences are SGHAT and FQNNGV. The CDR3 extends over 12 amino acids.

J is TRBJ2-7 and V is TRBV4-2; D is perhaps TRBD2 (6 bases). There are 14 residues in the CDR3. The germline CDR1 and CDR2 sequences are LGHNA and YNFKEQ. Deletions cut 5 bases from V and 5 bases from J, with 16 bases between. The CDR3 reads CASSDSTRVHEQYF. In nucleotides, the CDR3 is TGTGCCAGCAGCGATTCGACTAGAGTCCACGAGCAGTACTTC.

This clone was detected only once. Other DNA sequences in this sample translate to the same CDR3. V gene TRBV28 combines with J gene TRBJ2-7; D gene unclear. Deletions cut 5 bases from V and 2 bases from J, with 10 bases between. The CDR3 spans 13 residues. The germline V gene has CDR1 MDHEN and CDR2 SYDVKM. CDR3 sequence (DNA): TGTGCCAGCAGTCCGGGCAGAACCTACGAGCAGTACTTC. Protein: CASSPGRTYEQYF.

The chain recombines TRBV11-3 with TRBJ2-7; D remains unclear. The germline CDR1 and CDR2 sequences are SGHNT and YENEEA. V was cut by 3 bases and J by 3 bases, with 15 bases left in between. This CDR3 comprises 15 residues. CDR3 sequence reads: CASSFRTPWVYEQYF. For the CDR3, the DNA is TGTGCCAGCAGCTTCAGGACCCCGTGGGTCTACGAGCAGTACTTC.

The genes are TRBV27 and TRBJ2-3, with TRBD1 matching over 8 bases. Germline CDR1 and CDR2: MNHEY and SMNVEV (reference sequence). V shed 6 bases and J 6 bases; nucleotides not matched to a gene: 8. The CDR3 runs 14 residues. The CDR3 is CASRVAGGLDTQYF. The CDR3 DNA follows: TGTGCCAGCAGGGTTGCAGGGGGCTTGGATACGCAGTATTTT.

This clone occurred once. The chain is built from TRBV2 and TRBJ2-5; perhaps TRBD1 as D (6 bases). This CDR3 comprises 14 residues. Trimming stripped 2 bases from V and 5 bases from J, with 12 bases between. The V gene's germline CDR1 is SNHLY and CDR2 FYNNEI. CDR3 sequence reads: CASSESNRDETQYF. The CDR3 coding sequence is TGTGCCAGCAGTGAAAGTAACAGGGACGAGACCCAGTACTTC. Full variable domain (missing parts from reference TRBV2 and TRBJ2-5): EPEVTQTPSHQVTQMGQEVILRCVPISNHLYFYWYRQILGQKVEFLVSFYNNEISEKSEIFDDQFSVERPDGSNFTLKIRSTKLEDSAMYFCASSESNRDETQYFGPGTRLLVL.

The chain links TRBV28 to TRBJ2-7; D perhaps matches TRBD2 (6 bases). This CDR3 contains 16 residues. CDR1 and CDR2 (germline): MDHEN, SYDVKM. The V gene lost 4 bases and the J gene lost 1 base, with 17 bases spanning the gap. CDR3 in amino acids: CASSSRGTSRSYEQYF. In nucleotides, the CDR3 is TGTGCCAGCAGTTCCCGCGGGACTTCTAGATCCTACGAGCAGTACTTC.

This clone was observed once. The chain has TRBV2 and TRBJ2-1; TRBD2 agrees at 10 bases. V trimming: 6 bases; J trimming: 0 bases; junction bases outside the gene matches: 8. Germline loops: CDR1 SNHLY, CDR2 FYNNEI. The CDR3 loop spans 17 amino acids. The CDR3 spells CASSGSPSGSSYNEQFF. CDR3 DNA: TGTGCCAGCAGCGGTTCCCCTAGCGGGAGCTCCTACAATGAGCAGTTCTTC.

V is TRBV5-1 and J is TRBJ2-7; 8 nucleotides align to TRBD1. This CDR3 has 14 residues. The V and J ends lost 4 bases and 2 bases, in that order; junction bases with no gene match: 5. Germline CDR1 and CDR2: SGHRS and YFSETQ. This chain's CDR3 is CASSGGQGPYEQYF. DNA of the CDR3: TGCGCCAGCAGCGGTGGACAGGGTCCCTACGAGCAGTACTTC. The full variable domain, its missing parts supplied by reference TRBV5-1 and TRBJ2-7, is KAGVTQTPRYLIKTRGQQVTLSCSPISGHRSVSWYQQTPGQGLQFLFEYFSETQRNKGNFPGRFSGRQFSNSRSEMNVSTLELGDSALYLCASSGGQGPYEQYFGPGTRLTVT.

CDR3 residues: CASSSTGGTGELFF. DNA for the CDR3: TGTGCCAGCAGCTCTACAGGGGGAACCGGGGAGCTGTTTTTT. The chain has TRBV7-9 and TRBJ2-2; 8 nucleotides align to TRBD1. Losses at the gene ends were 4 bases for V and 5 bases for J; bases not matched to a gene: 3. The germline gives CDR1 SEHNR, CDR2 FQNEAQ (reference sequence). The CDR3 runs 14 residues.

The chain joins TRBV6-6 to TRBJ2-3; no clear D. V was pared by 4 bases and J by 6 bases, with 20 bases between. The germline V gene has CDR1 MNHNY and CDR2 SVGAGI (reference sequence). This CDR3 is 16 amino acids long. As DNA, the CDR3 is TGTGCCAGCAGTTCCCCGGACGTAATTGATTGGGATACGCAGTATTTT. It yields the protein CASSSPDVIDWDTQYF.

V is TRBV4-1 and J is TRBJ2-4; no clear D. Per the germline V gene, CDR1 is MGHRA and CDR2 is YSYEKL. The CDR3 runs 15 residues. V was cut by 4 bases and J by 1 base, with 11 bases left in between. The CDR3 nucleotides are TGCGCCAGCAGCCCCTCCCATTGGGCCAAAAACATTCAGTACTTC. Amino acids: CASSPSHWAKNIQYF.

V and J are TRBV7-8 and TRBJ2-7, with TRBD2 matching over 7 bases. Germline V gene data show CDR1 as SGHVS and CDR2 as FQNEAQ. With 5 bases clipped from V and 6 bases from J, the junction kept 7 bases outside the gene matches. This CDR3 is 13 amino acids long. The CDR3 loop is CASSPGGGSEQYF. In DNA form, the CDR3 reads TGTGCCAGCAGCCCCGGTGGCGGGAGCGAGCAGTACTTC.

The rearrangement uses TRBV4-1 and TRBJ2-7, with D possibly being TRBD1 (5 bases). Germline CDR1 and CDR2: MGHRA and YSYEKL. Trimming shortened V by 1 base and J by 2 bases, and 12 bases separated the two germline ends. This CDR3 is built from 15 residues. CDR3 bases: TGCGCCAGCAGCCAAGTCTCCAGCAGGGCCTACGAGCAGTACTTC. Encoded protein: CASSQVSSRAYEQYF.

The count of this clone is one. The J gene is TRBJ2-7, the V gene TRBV2; 7 nucleotides match TRBD1. Trimming removed 8 bases from V and 0 bases from J; junction bases left unmatched: 7. Germline V gives CDR1 SNHLY, CDR2 FYNNEI. This CDR3 contains 14 residues. CDR3 loop: CASAGTESSYEQYF. CDR3 DNA: TGTGCCAGCGCCGGGACAGAGAGCTCCTACGAGCAGTACTTC.

The chain uses TRBV19 and TRBJ2-7, with D perhaps matching TRBD1 (6 bases). V shed 5 bases and J shed 1 base, with 9 bases lying between them. The CDR3 has 13 residues. Per germline, CDR1 LNHDA and CDR2 SQIVND (reference sequence). This chain's CDR3 is CASSSGQSYEQYF. The CDR3 DNA follows: TGTGCCAGTAGTTCAGGACAGTCCTACGAGCAGTACTTC.

The chain uses TRBV28 and TRBJ1-3; D uncertain. The CDR3 extends over 14 amino acids. V lost 5 bases and J lost 7, with 15 bases in between. The V gene's germline CDR1 is MDHEN and CDR2 SYDVKM. The chain's CDR3 is CASSAGDLFNTIYF. CDR3 bases: TGTGCCAGCAGTGCCGGGGATCTTTTTAACACCATATATTTT.

This clone was seen just once. V usage is TRBV4-1 and J usage is TRBJ2-7; D perhaps matches TRBD1 (6 bases). The CDR3 is 16 residues long. V lost 4 bases to trimming and J lost 1 base, with 17 bases between them. Germline V gene sequence: CDR1 MGHRA, CDR2 YSYEKL. This chain's CDR3 is CASSRFGSGTSYEQYF. The CDR3 DNA follows: TGCGCCAGCAGCCGATTCGGGTCCGGGACATCCTACGAGCAGTACTTC.

The V gene is TRBV14, the J gene TRBJ2-3, with 11 bases that match TRBD2. Germline V gene data show CDR1 as SGHDN and CDR2 as FVKESK. The CDR3 is 17 residues long. The V and J ends lost 4 bases and 6 bases, in that order; junction bases with no gene match: 12. Here the CDR3 DNA reads TGTGCCAGCAGCCTGGTAGCGGGAGGGGTCCCCGGCGATACGCAGTATTTT. Protein: CASSLVAGGVPGDTQYF.

The chain combines TRBV18 with TRBJ2-7; tentative D call: TRBD1 (6 bases). The germline CDR1 and CDR2 sequences are KGHSH and LQKENI. The CDR3 is made up of 19 amino acids. V was cut by 2 bases and J by 3 bases, with 26 bases left in between. The DNA of the CDR3 is TGTGCCAGCTCACCATTTTCACAGGGTGAAGAGGGGTCTTTCTACGAGCAGTACTTC. This translates into CASSPFSQGEEGSFYEQYF.

V usage is TRBV10-2 and J usage is TRBJ1-1; D may be TRBD1 (5 bases). V was clipped by 6 bases and J by 1 base, with 15 bases between them. CDR1 is WSHSY and CDR2 is SAAADI in the germline V gene. The CDR3 is made up of 15 amino acids. CDR3: CASRDRQKPNTEAFF. The CDR3 DNA reads TGCGCCAGCAGGGATCGACAGAAACCGAACACTGAAGCTTTCTTT.

This clone was observed once. This chain connects TRBV30 to TRBJ2-2; D gene uncertain. This CDR3 spans 14 amino acids. V gave up 0 bases and J gave up 3 bases, with 8 bases separating them. Germline V gene data show CDR1 as GTSNPN and CDR2 as SVGIG (reference sequence). The CDR3 coding sequence is TGTGCCTGGAGTGTCCCCACCCACACCGGGGAGCTGTTTTTT. It is translated as CAWSVPTHTGELFF.